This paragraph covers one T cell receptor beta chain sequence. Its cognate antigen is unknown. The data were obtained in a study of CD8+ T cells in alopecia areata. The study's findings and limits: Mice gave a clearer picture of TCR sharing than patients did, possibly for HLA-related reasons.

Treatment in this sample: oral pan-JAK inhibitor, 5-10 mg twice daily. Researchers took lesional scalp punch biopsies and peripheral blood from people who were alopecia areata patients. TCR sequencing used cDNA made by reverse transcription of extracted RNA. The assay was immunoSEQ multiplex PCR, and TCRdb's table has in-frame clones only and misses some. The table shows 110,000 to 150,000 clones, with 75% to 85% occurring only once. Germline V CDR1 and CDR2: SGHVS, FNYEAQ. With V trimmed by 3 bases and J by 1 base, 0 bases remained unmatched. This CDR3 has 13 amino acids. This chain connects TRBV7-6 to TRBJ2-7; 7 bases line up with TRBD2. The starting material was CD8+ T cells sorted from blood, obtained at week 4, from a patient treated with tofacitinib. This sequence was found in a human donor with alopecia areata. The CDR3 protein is CASSFGGSYEQYF. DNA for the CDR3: TGTGCCAGCAGCTTCGGGGGGTCCTACGAGCAGTACTTC. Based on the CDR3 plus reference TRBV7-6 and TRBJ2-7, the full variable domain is GAGVSQSPRYKVTKRGQDVALRCDPISGHVSLYWYRQALGQGPEFLTYFNYEAQQDKSGLPNDRFSAERPEGSISTLTIQRTEQRDSAMYRCASSFGGSYEQYFGPGTRLTVT.